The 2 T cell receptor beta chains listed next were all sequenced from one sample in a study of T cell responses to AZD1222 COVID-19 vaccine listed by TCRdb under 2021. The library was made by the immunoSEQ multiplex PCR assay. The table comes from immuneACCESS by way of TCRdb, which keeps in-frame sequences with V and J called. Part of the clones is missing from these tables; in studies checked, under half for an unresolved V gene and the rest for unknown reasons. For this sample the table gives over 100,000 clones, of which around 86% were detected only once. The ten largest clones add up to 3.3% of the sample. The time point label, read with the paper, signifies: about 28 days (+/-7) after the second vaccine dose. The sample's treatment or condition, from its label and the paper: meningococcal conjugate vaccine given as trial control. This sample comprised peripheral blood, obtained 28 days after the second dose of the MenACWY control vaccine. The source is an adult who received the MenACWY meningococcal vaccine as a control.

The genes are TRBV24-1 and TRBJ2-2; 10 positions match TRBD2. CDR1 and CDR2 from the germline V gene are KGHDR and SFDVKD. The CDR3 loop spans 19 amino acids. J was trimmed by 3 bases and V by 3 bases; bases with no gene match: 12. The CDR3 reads CATSDMAASGGADTGELFF. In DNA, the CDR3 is TGTGCCACCAGTGATATGGCAGCCAGCGGGGGGGCGGACACCGGGGAGCTGTTTTTT.

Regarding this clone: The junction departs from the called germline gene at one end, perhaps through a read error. CDR3 coding DNA: TGTGCCAGCAGTGTCTATACAGGGGGCAGGGACTTC. It codes for CASSVYTGGRDF. The chain recombines TRBV28 with TRBJ2-7, with TRBD1 matching 9 bases. CDR1 is MDHEN and CDR2 is SYDVKM in the germline V gene. The CDR3 totals 12 residues.